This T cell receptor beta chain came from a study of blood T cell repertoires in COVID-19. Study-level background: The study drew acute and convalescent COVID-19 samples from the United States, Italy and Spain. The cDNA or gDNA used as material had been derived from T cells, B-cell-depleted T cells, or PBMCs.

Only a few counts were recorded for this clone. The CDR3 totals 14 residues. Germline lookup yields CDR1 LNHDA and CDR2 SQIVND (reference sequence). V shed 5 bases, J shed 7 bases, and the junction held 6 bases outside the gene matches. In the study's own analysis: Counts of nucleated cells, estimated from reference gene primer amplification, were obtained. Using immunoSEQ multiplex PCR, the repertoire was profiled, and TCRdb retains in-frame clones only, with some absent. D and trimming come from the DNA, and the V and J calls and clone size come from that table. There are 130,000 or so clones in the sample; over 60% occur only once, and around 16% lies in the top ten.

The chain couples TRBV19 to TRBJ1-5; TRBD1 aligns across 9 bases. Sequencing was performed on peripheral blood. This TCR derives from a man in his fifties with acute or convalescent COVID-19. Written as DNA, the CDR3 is TGTGCCAGTAGTCTGCGACAGGGGGTCCAGCCCCAGCATTTT. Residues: CASSLRQGVQPQHF.